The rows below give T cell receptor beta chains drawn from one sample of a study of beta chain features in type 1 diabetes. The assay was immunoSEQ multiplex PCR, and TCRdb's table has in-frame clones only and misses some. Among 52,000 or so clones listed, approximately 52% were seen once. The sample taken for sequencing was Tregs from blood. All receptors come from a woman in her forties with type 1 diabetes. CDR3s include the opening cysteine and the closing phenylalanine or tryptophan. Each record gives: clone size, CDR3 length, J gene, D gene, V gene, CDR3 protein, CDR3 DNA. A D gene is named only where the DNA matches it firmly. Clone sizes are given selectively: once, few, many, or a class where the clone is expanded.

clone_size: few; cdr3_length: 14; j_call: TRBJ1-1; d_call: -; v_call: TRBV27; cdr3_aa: CASSVAFLNTEAFF; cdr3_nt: TGTGCCAGCAGTGTGGCATTTTTGAACACTGAAGCTTTCTTT
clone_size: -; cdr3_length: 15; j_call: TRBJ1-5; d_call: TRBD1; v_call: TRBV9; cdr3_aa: CASSVGQGVNQPQHF; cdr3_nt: TGTGCCAGCAGCGTGGGACAGGGAGTTAATCAGCCCCAGCATTTT
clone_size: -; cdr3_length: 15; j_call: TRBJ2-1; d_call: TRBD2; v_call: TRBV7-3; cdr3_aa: CASSSLAGGQNEQFF; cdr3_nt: TGTGCCAGCAGCTCCCTAGCGGGGGGGCAAAATGAGCAGTTCTTC
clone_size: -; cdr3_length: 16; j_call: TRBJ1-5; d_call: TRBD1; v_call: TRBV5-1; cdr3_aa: CASSLDGTGGTQPQHF; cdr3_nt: TGCGCCAGCAGCTTGGATGGGACAGGGGGCACTCAGCCCCAGCATTTT
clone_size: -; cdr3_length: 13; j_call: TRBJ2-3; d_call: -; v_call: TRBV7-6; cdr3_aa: CASSLAASDTQYF; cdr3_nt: TGTGCCAGCAGCTTAGCGGCTTCAGATACGCAGTATTTT
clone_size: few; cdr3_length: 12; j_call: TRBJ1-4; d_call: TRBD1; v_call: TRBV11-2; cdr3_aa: CASSGDRVELFF; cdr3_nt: TGTGCCAGCAGCGGGGACAGGGTTGAACTGTTTTTT
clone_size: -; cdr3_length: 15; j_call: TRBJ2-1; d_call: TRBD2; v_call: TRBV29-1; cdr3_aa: CSVESSGRGYNEQFF; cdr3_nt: TGCAGCGTTGAGAGTAGCGGGAGGGGTTACAATGAGCAGTTCTTC
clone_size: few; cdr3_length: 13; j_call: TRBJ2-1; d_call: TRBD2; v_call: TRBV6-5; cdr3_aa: CASGGTSYNEQFF; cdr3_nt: TGTGCCAGCGGAGGGACTAGCTACAATGAGCAGTTCTTC
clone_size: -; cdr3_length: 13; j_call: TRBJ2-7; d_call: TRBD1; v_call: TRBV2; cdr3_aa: CASNTGTGFEQYF; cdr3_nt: TGTGCCAGCAATACCGGGACAGGGTTCGAGCAGTACTTC
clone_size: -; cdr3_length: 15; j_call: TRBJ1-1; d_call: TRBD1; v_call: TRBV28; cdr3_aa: CASRGRQGMVTEAFF; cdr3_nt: TGTGCCAGCAGGGGAAGACAGGGGATGGTCACTGAAGCTTTCTTT
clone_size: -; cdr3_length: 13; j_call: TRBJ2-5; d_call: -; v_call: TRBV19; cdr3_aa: CASSGGAGETQYF; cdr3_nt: TGTGCCAGCAGCGGCGGGGCTGGAGAGACCCAGTACTTC
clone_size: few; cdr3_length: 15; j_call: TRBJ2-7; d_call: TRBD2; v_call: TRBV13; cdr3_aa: CASSLNQPGTSEQYF; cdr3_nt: TGTGCCAGCAGCCTTAATCAACCGGGGACTAGCGAGCAGTACTTC
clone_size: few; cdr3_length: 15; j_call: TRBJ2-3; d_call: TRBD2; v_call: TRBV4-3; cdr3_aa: CASSQWLAGGDTQYF; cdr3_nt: TGCGCCAGCAGCCAATGGTTAGCGGGAGGAGATACGCAGTATTTT
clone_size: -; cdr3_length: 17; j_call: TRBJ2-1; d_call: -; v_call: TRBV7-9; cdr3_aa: CASSLEVSGPSYNEQFF; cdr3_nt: TGTGCCAGCAGCTTAGAGGTGAGCGGGCCATCCTACAATGAGCAGTTCTTC
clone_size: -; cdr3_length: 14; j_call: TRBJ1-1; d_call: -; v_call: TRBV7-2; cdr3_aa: CASSLGWRATEAFF; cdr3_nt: TGTGCCAGCAGCTTAGGTTGGAGGGCCACTGAAGCTTTCTTT
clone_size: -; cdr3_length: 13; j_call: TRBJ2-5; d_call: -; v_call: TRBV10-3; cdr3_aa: CAIGAREGETQYF; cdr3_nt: TGTGCCATCGGTGCCCGGGAAGGAGAGACCCAGTACTTC
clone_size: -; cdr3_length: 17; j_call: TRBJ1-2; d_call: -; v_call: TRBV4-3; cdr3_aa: CASSQTERGSRDGVYTF; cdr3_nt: TGCGCCAGCAGCCAGACCGAGCGGGGGTCCCGCGACGGCGTCTACACCTTC
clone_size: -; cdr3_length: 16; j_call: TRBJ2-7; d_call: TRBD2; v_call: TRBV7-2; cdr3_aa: CASSFSISTSGYEQYF; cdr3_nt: TGTGCCAGCAGCTTCTCAATATCGACTAGCGGTTACGAGCAGTACTTC
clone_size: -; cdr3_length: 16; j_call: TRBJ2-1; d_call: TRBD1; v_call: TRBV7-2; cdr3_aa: CASSQITGASYNEQFF; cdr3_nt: TGTGCCAGCAGCCAAATAACAGGGGCCTCCTACAATGAGCAGTTCTTC
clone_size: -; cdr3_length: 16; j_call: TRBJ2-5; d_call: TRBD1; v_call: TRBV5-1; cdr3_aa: CASSSGTGGNWETQYF; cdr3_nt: TGCGCCAGCAGCTCAGGGACAGGGGGCAACTGGGAGACCCAGTACTTC
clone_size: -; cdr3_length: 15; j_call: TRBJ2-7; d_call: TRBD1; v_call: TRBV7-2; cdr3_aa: CASSPRTGDSYEQYF; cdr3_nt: TGTGCCAGCAGCCCAAGGACAGGCGACTCCTACGAGCAGTACTTC
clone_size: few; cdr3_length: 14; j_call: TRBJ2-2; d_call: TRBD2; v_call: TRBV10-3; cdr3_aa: CAIGRAGGTGELFF; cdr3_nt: TGTGCCATCGGGCGAGCGGGAGGGACCGGGGAGCTGTTTTTT
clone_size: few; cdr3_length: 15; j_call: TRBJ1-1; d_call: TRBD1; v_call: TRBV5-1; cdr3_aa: CASSRGQVEGTEAFF; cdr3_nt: TGCGCCAGCAGCCGTGGACAGGTCGAAGGAACTGAAGCTTTCTTT
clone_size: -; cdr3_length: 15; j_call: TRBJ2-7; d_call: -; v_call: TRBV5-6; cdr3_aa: CASSLGQFLAYEQYF; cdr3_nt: TGTGCCAGCAGCTTGGGACAGTTTTTGGCCTACGAGCAGTACTTC
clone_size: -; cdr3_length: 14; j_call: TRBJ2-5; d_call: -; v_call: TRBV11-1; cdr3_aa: CASSLSAFGETQYF; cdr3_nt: TGTGCCAGCAGCTTATCCGCGTTTGGAGAGACCCAGTACTTC
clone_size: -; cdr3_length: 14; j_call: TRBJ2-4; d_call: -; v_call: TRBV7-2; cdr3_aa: CASSLARGQNIQYF; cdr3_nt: TGTGCCAGCAGCTTAGCGCGGGGGCAAAACATTCAGTACTTC
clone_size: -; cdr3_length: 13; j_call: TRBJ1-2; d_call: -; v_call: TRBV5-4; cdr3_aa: CASSLVGAYGYTF; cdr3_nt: TGTGCCAGCAGCTTGGTGGGGGCCTATGGCTACACCTTC
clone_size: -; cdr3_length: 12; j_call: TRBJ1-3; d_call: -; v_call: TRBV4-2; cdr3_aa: CASSQEGNTIYF; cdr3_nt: TGTGCCAGCAGCCAGGAGGGAAACACCATATATTTT
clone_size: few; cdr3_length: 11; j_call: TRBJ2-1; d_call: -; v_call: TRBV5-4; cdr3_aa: CASSQANEQFF; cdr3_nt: TGTGCCAGCAGCCAAGCCAATGAGCAGTTCTTC
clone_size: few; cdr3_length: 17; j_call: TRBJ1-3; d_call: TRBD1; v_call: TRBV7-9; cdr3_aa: CASSFSRDRGAGNTIYF; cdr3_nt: TGTGCCAGCAGCTTCTCCCGGGACAGGGGAGCTGGAAACACCATATATTTT
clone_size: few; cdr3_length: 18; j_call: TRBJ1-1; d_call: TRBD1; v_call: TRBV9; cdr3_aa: CASSVGPGGPQMNTEAFF; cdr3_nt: TGTGCCAGCAGCGTAGGACCAGGGGGCCCCCAGATGAACACTGAAGCTTTCTTT
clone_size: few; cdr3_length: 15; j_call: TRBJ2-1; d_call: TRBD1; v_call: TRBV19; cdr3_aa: CASSMTGGPYNEQFF; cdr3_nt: TGTGCCAGTAGTATGACAGGGGGCCCGTACAATGAGCAGTTCTTC
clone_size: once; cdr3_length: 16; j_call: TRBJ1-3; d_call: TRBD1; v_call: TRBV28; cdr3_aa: CASSPGGMGPGNTIYF; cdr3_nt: TGTGCCAGCAGTCCAGGGGGTATGGGGCCTGGAAACACCATATATTTT
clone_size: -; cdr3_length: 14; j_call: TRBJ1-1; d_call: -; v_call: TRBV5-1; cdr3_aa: CASSLGGGGTEAFF; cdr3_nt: TGCGCCAGCAGCTTGGGGGGGGGCGGCACTGAAGCTTTCTTT
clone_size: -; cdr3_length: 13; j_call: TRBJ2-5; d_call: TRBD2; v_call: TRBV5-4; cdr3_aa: CASSFPGGETQYF; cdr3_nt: TGTGCCAGCAGCTTTCCGGGAGGGGAGACCCAGTACTTC
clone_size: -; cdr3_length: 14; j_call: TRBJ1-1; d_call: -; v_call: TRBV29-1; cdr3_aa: CSVVRGATDTEAFF; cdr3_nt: TGCAGCGTTGTACGGGGGGCGACCGACACTGAAGCTTTCTTT
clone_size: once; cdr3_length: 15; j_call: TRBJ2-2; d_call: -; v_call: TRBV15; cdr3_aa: CATSYWTPSTGELFF; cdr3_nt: TGTGCCACCAGCTATTGGACACCGAGCACCGGGGAGCTGTTTTTT
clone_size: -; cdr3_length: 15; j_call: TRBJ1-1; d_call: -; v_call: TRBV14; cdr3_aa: CASSPRQEMNTEAFF; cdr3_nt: TGTGCCAGCAGCCCCAGACAGGAGATGAACACTGAAGCTTTCTTT
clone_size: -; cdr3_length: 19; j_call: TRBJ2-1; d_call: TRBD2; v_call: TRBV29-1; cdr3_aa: CSVEDLWAGGLSSYNEQFF; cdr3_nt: TGCAGCGTTGAAGATCTTTGGGCGGGAGGGCTGAGCTCCTACAATGAGCAGTTCTTC
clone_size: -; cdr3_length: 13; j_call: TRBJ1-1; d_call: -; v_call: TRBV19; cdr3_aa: CASSRRGNTEAFF; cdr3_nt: TGTGCCAGTAGCCGGCGAGGGAACACTGAAGCTTTCTTT
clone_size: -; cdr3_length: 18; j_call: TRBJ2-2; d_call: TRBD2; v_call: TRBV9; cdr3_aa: CASSLTGTSGVNGGELFF; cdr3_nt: TGTGCCAGCAGCCTAACCGGGACTAGCGGGGTGAATGGCGGGGAGCTGTTTTTT
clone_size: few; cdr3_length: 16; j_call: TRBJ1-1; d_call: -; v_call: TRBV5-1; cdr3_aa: CASSFNPQGSGTEAFF; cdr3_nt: TGCGCCAGCAGCTTTAACCCTCAGGGAAGTGGGACTGAAGCTTTCTTT
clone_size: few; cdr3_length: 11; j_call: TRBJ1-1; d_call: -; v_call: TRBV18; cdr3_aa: CASSPEREAFF; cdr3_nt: TGTGCCAGCTCACCAGAGCGGGAAGCTTTCTTT
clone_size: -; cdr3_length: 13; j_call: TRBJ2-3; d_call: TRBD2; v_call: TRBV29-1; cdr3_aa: CSVTGRRADTQYF; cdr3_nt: TGCAGCGTTACCGGGAGGAGGGCAGATACGCAGTATTTT
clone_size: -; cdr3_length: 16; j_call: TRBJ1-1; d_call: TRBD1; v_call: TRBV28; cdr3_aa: CASSRPSRGVATEAFF; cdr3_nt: TGTGCCAGCAGTCGCCCTTCCAGGGGGGTGGCCACTGAAGCTTTCTTT
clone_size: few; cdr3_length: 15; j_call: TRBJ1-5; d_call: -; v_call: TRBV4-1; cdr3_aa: CASSQAGGPSQPQHF; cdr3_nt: TGCGCCAGCAGCCAAGCGGGGGGGCCGAGTCAGCCCCAGCATTTT
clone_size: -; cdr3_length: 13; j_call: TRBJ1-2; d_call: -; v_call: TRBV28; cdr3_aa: CASSLGGHYGYTF; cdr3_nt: TGTGCCAGCAGTTTGGGAGGGCACTATGGCTACACCTTC
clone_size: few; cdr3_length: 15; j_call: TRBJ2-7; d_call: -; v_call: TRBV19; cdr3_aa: CASSIEGARTIEQYF; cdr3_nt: TGTGCCAGTAGTATAGAGGGGGCACGTACCATCGAGCAGTACTTC